Listed below are T cell receptor beta chains from one sample, sequenced in a study of blood T cell repertoires in COVID-19. Using immunoSEQ multiplex PCR, the repertoire was profiled, and TCRdb retains in-frame clones only, with some absent. The profile shows 90,000 to 120,000 clones, 75% to 95% of them singletons. What was sequenced was peripheral blood. These receptors originate from a woman in her 30s with acute or convalescent COVID-19. The CDR3 runs from the conserved cysteine through the conserved F or W. Each record gives: clone size, D gene, J gene, V gene, CDR3 protein, CDR3 DNA. D genes are given only for firm matches. Only part of the rows carry a size: once, few, many, or a class if the clone is expanded.

few TRBD1 TRBJ2-7 TRBV2 CAIRQGAGWEQYF TGTGCCATTCGACAGGGCGCCGGTTGGGAGCAGTACTTC
- TRBD1 TRBJ2-7 TRBV11-3 CASSPDRGEQYF TGTGCCAGCAGCCCTGACAGGGGGGAGCAGTACTTC
- TRBD2 TRBJ2-2 TRBV24-1 CATMIGLAGIGGELFF TGTGCCACCATGATAGGACTAGCGGGAATCGGGGGGGAGCTGTTTTTT
- TRBD1 TRBJ2-1 TRBV4-3 CASSPGGTGVYNEQFF TGCGCCAGCAGCCCTGGCGGGACAGGGGTTTACAATGAGCAGTTCTTC
- - TRBJ1-1 TRBV7-3 CASSLEGNTEAFF TGTGCCAGCAGCTTAGAGGGGAACACTGAAGCTTTCTTT
- - TRBJ2-7 TRBV27 CASSWAGFDEQYF TGTGCCAGCAGTTGGGCAGGTTTTGACGAGCAGTACTTC
once TRBD1 TRBJ2-1 TRBV15 CATSRGGTGGFPRNEQFF TGTGCCACCAGCAGAGGAGGGACAGGGGGCTTCCCTAGGAATGAGCAGTTCTTC
- TRBD1 TRBJ1-5 TRBV27 CASSWGQGLQPQHF TGTGCCAGCAGTTGGGGACAGGGCCTTCAGCCCCAGCATTTT
- TRBD2 TRBJ2-1 TRBV28 CASRPSRLAGVGEQFF TGTGCCAGCAGACCCAGTCGGCTAGCGGGAGTAGGTGAGCAGTTCTTC
- TRBD1 TRBJ1-2 TRBV3-1/TRBV3-2 CASSPLRTGGEGYTF TGTGCCAGCAGCCCTCTCCGGACAGGGGGCGAGGGCTACACCTTC
- - TRBJ1-2 TRBV28 CASSLIHARGYTF TGTGCCAGCAGTTTAATTCATGCGAGGGGCTACACCTTC
- - TRBJ2-6 TRBV4-3 CASSQSIVSSGANVLTF TGCGCCAGCAGCCAATCGATCGTTAGCTCTGGGGCCAACGTCCTGACTTTC
- - TRBJ2-3 TRBV6-4 CASSELSSTDTQYF TGTGCCAGCAGTGAGTTGAGTAGCACAGATACGCAGTATTTT
- TRBD2 TRBJ2-1 TRBV4-2 CASSQMTSHANNEQFF TGTGCCAGCAGCCAAATGACTAGCCATGCGAACAATGAGCAGTTCTTC
- TRBD1 TRBJ1-1 TRBV11-2 CASSGGTGTEAFF TGTGCCAGCAGCGGAGGGACAGGTACTGAAGCTTTCTTT
- - TRBJ2-5 TRBV28 CASSGTQETQYF TGTGCCAGCAGTGGCACCCAAGAGACCCAGTACTTC
- - TRBJ2-1 TRBV10-1 CASSAPGVSYNEQFF TGCGCCAGCAGTGCCCCCGGGGTAAGCTACAATGAGCAGTTCTTC
- TRBD1 TRBJ1-3 TRBV5-1 CASSPRQGNTIYF TGCGCCAGCAGCCCGAGACAGGGGAACACCATATATTTT
once - TRBJ2-3 TRBV19 CASSLRRDTQYF TGTGCCAGTAGTCTTAGGCGGGATACGCAGTATTTT
few TRBD1 TRBJ2-1 TRBV11-3 CASSKGQYNEQFF TGTGCCAGCAGCAAGGGACAGTACAATGAGCAGTTCTTC
- - TRBJ1-6 TRBV28 CASRASGSSYNSPLHF TGTGCCAGCCGTGCATCGGGGAGCTCCTATAATTCACCCCTCCACTTT
- TRBD1 TRBJ1-3 TRBV30 CAWSAWGTGAGNTIYF TGTGCCTGGAGTGCCTGGGGGACAGGGGCTGGAAACACCATATATTTT
- - TRBJ1-4 TRBV6-5 CASSYGGTEKLFF TGTGCCAGCAGTTACGGCGGTACTGAAAAACTGTTTTTT
- - TRBJ1-1 TRBV9 CASSVSGEDTEAFF TGTGCCAGCAGCGTATCAGGGGAAGACACTGAAGCTTTCTTT
- - TRBJ1-6 TRBV30 CAWGGRRWQNSPLHF TGTGCCTGGGGGGGGCGCCGATGGCAGAATTCACCCCTCCACTTT
- - TRBJ2-5 TRBV10-3 CAISTGRQETQYF TGTGCCATCAGTACAGGGAGACAAGAGACCCAGTACTTC
- - TRBJ2-7 TRBV24-1 CATSDATAGLPSLYEQYF TGTGCCACCAGTGACGCGACCGCGGGACTCCCCTCCCTCTACGAGCAGTACTTC
- TRBD1 TRBJ1-1 TRBV7-6 CASSQGTGTVRTEAFF TGTGCCAGCAGCCAGGGAACCGGGACAGTGAGGACTGAAGCTTTCTTT
- - TRBJ1-4 TRBV5-4 CASSLDAGPEKLFF TGTGCCAGCAGCTTGGATGCTGGGCCTGAAAAACTGTTTTTT
- TRBD1 TRBJ2-1 TRBV6-1 CASSAQPAGQGNNEQFF TGTGCCAGCAGTGCACAGCCCGCGGGACAGGGGAACAATGAGCAGTTCTTC
once - TRBJ2-7 TRBV5-4 CASSLAVSYEQYF TGTGCCAGCAGCTTGGCGGTGTCCTACGAGCAGTACTTC
- TRBD2 TRBJ2-7 TRBV4-2 CASSHDSGTSGSYEQYF TGTGCCAGCAGCCATGACTCCGGGACTAGCGGGAGTTACGAGCAGTACTTC
- - TRBJ1-1 TRBV29-1 CSAGLFLTEAFF TGCAGCGCTGGGCTATTTTTAACTGAAGCTTTCTTT
- TRBD1 TRBJ2-7 TRBV11-3 CASSLVGGTGSSYEQYF TGTGCCAGCAGCTTAGTGGGGGGGACAGGGAGCTCCTACGAGCAGTACTTC
- TRBD2 TRBJ2-7 TRBV19 CASSPRTSIIYEQYF TGTGCCAGTAGTCCAAGGACTAGCATTATCTACGAGCAGTACTTC
- - TRBJ2-1 TRBV6-2/TRBV6-3 CASSVAGLYNEQFF TGTGCCAGCAGCGTCGCGGGACTCTACAATGAGCAGTTCTTC
- - TRBJ1-6 TRBV3-1/TRBV3-2 CASSQVKWKGDSPLHF TGTGCCAGCAGCCAAGTTAAATGGAAAGGAGATTCACCCCTCCACTTT
- TRBD1 TRBJ2-7 TRBV6-2/TRBV6-3 CASSGHRDSPSYEQYF TGTGCCAGCAGTGGCCACCGGGACAGCCCTTCCTACGAGCAGTACTTC
- - TRBJ1-2 TRBV5-6 CASSLAGGVGYTF TGTGCCAGCAGCTTGGCGGGAGGGGTGGGCTACACCTTC
- TRBD1 TRBJ1-1 TRBV2 CASSVLPGQGQSNF TGTGCCAGCAGTGTCCTACCGGGACAGGGCCAGTCCAATTTT
- TRBD1 TRBJ2-5 TRBV5-8 CANRDRGKETQYF TGTGCCAACCGGGACAGGGGAAAAGAGACCCAGTACTTC
- - TRBJ1-1 TRBV7-2 CASSLVTVNTEAFF TGTGCCAGCAGCTTAGTAACGGTGAACACTGAAGCTTTCTTT
- TRBD1 TRBJ1-2 TRBV28 CASRVDRGYGYTF TGTGCCAGCAGAGTTGACAGGGGTTATGGCTACACCTTC
- TRBD1 TRBJ1-1 TRBV28 CASSLNRGQTHEAFF TGTGCCAGCAGTCTAAACAGGGGTCAGACCCATGAAGCTTTCTTT
once TRBD2 TRBJ2-5 TRBV11-1 CASSSHSVAGKETQYF TGTGCCAGCAGCTCGCATTCGGTAGCGGGAAAAGAGACCCAGTACTTC
- - TRBJ1-2 TRBV18 CASSQDGQGYGYTF TGTGCCAGCTCACAGGACGGCCAGGGCTATGGCTACACCTTC
- - TRBJ1-2 TRBV9 CASSPSGAEGYTF TGTGCCAGCAGCCCTTCTGGGGCGGAGGGCTACACCTTC
- TRBD1 TRBJ1-1 TRBV6-5 CASSLDRDTEAFF TGTGCCAGCAGTCTCGACAGGGATACTGAAGCTTTCTTT
once TRBD1 TRBJ2-2 TRBV7-9 CASSVQGLDTGELFF TGTGCCAGCAGCGTACAGGGGTTGGACACCGGGGAGCTGTTTTTT
- - TRBJ1-1 TRBV28 CASRLSGFTEAFF TGTGCCAGCAGATTATCAGGGTTCACTGAAGCTTTCTTT
- - TRBJ2-2 TRBV7-9 CASSLVAGVTGELFF TGTGCCAGCAGCTTAGTCGCCGGAGTCACCGGGGAGCTGTTTTTT
- - TRBJ1-1 TRBV2 CASWGVRGMNTEAFF TGTGCCAGTTGGGGGGTGCGGGGGATGAACACTGAAGCTTTCTTT
- TRBD1 TRBJ2-7 TRBV2 CASSDVGTGPSYEQYF TGTGCCAGCAGTGATGTAGGGACAGGCCCTTCCTACGAGCAGTACTTC